This T cell receptor (beta chain) was captured in a study of metastatic and nonmetastatic thyroid tumors. The CDR3 contains 16 residues. V lost 4 bases and J lost 0; bases outside the gene matches: 5. Germline assignment: CDR1 MGHDK and CDR2 SYGVNS. Every patient underwent thyroid surgery untreated. Original processing methods: It was from CDR3 differences across clinicopathological groups that a distant-metastasis classifier for papillary thyroid cancer was built. TCRdb re-called the PCR reads through MiXCR. The V and J calls shown here were made by TCRdb, not taken from the authors' results. The sample lists approximately 15,000 clones, about 22% occurring once. This clone was detected a few times.

The V call is TRBV25-1, the J call TRBJ2-3; TRBD2 matches at 9 bases. This receptor was obtained from a female donor with papillary thyroid cancer or a benign thyroid nodule (not recorded which). Some clones in this sample may be carry-over from other donors' samples. The specimen sequenced was adjacent normal tissue. The CDR3 nucleotides are TGTGCCAGCAGTGCCGGGCTAGCGGGAAGCACAGATACGCAGTATTTT. Residues: CASSAGLAGSTDTQYF.